This TCR beta chain was recorded in a study of T cell clonality in common variable immunodeficiency. Comments on this clone: Antigen unknown. Read coverage stops 3 residues before the CDR3 terminus; the germline J gene supplies the remainder.

The V gene lost 5 bases and the J gene lost 3 bases, with 14 bases spanning the gap. The CDR3 is 14 amino acids. The germline CDR1 and CDR2 sequences are SGHTA and FQGNSA. CVID subjects were 15 female and just under 30 male, aged roughly 9 to 64. No CVID subject was ill or on immunomodulatory drugs when sampled. The data were produced by immunoSEQ multiplex PCR, yet TCRdb's version contains in-frame clones alone and is incomplete. The sample holds roughly 12,000 clones, and no clone turns up only once. Study observations and caveats: In common variable immunodeficiency, TCR beta chains reportedly carried fewer deletions and N-nucleotide insertions. Repertoire-complication correlations in CVID were limited by patient heterogeneity.

This receptor was identified in a human donor with common variable immunodeficiency. The chain recombines TRBV7-2 with TRBJ2-7, with D tentatively TRBD1 (5 bases). The material sequenced was peripheral blood mononuclear cells. The sequenced CDR3 bases are TGTGCCAGCAGCCCCGCACGACAGTACTACGAG. Protein product: CASSPARQYYE. The full CDR3 reads CASSPARQYYEQYF.